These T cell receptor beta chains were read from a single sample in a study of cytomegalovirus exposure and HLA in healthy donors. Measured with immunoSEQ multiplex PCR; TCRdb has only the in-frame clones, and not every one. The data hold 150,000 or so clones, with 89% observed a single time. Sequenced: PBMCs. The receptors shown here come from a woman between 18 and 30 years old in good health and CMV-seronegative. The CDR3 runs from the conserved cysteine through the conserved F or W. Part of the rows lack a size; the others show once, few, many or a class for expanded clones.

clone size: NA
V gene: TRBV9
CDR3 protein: CASSVMSGQETQYF

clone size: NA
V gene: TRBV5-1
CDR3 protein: CASSLAPTLSSYEQYF

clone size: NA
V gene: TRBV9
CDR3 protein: CASSPTLDRGQPQHF

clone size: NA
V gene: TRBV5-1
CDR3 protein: CASTERASGGHTGELFF

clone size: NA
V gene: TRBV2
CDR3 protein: CARAAEANTEAFF

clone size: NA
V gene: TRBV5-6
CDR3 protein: CASSSPKLVVPNEKLFF

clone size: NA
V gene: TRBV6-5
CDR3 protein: CAAWRPNTEAFF

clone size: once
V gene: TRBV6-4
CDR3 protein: CASRGRGIAKNIQYF

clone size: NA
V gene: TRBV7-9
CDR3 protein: CASSTAGNSPLHF

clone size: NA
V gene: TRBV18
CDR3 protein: CASSPNRDSQPQHF

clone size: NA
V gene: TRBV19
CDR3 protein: CASSRGQGANTEAFF

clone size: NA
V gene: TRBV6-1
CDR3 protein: CASSETQKYGYTF

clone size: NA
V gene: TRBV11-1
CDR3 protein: CASSLAVQGSYEQYF

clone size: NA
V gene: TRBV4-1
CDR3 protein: CASSQDGRNTEAFF

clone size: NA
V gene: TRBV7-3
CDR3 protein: CASSLGNRGPDQPQHF

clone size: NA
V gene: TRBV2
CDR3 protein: CASSESRGQPAFF

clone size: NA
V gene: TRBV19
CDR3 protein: CASGPTGAPQYGYTF

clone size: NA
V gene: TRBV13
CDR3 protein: CASSLRASQGLDGYTF

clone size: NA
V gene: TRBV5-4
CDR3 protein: CASSRVPNTEAFF

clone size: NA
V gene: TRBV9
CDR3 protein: CASSVGDRGVYGQETQYF

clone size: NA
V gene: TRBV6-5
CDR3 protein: CASSGEGNQPQHF

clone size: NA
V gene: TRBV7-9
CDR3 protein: CASSLGVAVTGGLNTEAFF

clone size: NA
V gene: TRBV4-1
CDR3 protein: CASSQVQGSLGWTEAFF

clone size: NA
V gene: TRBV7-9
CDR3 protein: CASSLARGYGYTF

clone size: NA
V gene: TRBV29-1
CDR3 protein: CSVAGATNGAFF

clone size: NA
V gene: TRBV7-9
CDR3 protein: CASTLVEMPTGELFF

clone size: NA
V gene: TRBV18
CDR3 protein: CASSPAGVSTDTQYF

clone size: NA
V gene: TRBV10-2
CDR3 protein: CASSPGLAGGASTDTQYF

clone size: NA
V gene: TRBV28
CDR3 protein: CASSRMGRTSGSNEQFF